This TCR beta chain is drawn from a study of blood T cell repertoires in COVID-19. Turning to the study itself: Specimens from acute and convalescent COVID-19 originated in the United States, Italy and Spain. Sources were T cells, B-cell-depleted T cells, or PBMCs; the material itself was cDNA or gDNA.

Study processing details: Using reference gene primer amplification, nucleated cell counts were estimated. Measured with immunoSEQ multiplex PCR; TCRdb has only the in-frame clones, and not every one. V and J calls and clone size are given by that table; D and trimming were obtained from the DNA. The sample includes over 120,000 clones, about 86% of them seen just once. Only a few counts were recorded for this clone. The TCR comes from a woman aged 60 to 75 with acute or convalescent COVID-19. The sequenced sample was peripheral blood.

CDR3 sequence: CASSLTGASTGELFF. CDR3 nucleotides: TGTGCCAGCAGCTTGACAGGGGCGAGCACCGGGGAGCTGTTTTTT. The V and J genes are TRBV7-9 and TRBJ2-2, with 8 nucleotides matching TRBD1. The CDR3 runs 15 residues. Germline V gene lookup returns CDR1 SEHNR and CDR2 FQNEAQ (reference sequence). The V segment lost 3 bases and the J segment 4 bases; nucleotides outside the gene matches: 4.